Given below is one TCR beta chain in context. This entry comes from a study of T cell changes during pregnancy in multiple sclerosis. CDR3 size: 16 residues. With V trimmed by 3 bases and J by 4 bases, 6 bases remained unmatched. TCRdb keeps only in-frame clones here, not all; method: immunoSEQ multiplex PCR. The sample shows under 55,000 clones, 90% to 95% of them seen only once. This specimen consisted of CD4+ T cells from peripheral blood mononuclear cells, obtained before pregnancy. This receptor was taken from a female donor with multiple sclerosis, enrolled in a pregnancy study. The rearrangement joins TRBV6-7 to TRBJ2-1; TRBD2 agrees at 10 bases. TRBV6-7 is sorted into the ORF group, with uncertain function. CDR3 in DNA: TGTGCCAGCAGTTATTTGGGACTAGCGTCGTACAATGAGCAGTTCTTC. As protein: CASSYLGLASYNEQFF.